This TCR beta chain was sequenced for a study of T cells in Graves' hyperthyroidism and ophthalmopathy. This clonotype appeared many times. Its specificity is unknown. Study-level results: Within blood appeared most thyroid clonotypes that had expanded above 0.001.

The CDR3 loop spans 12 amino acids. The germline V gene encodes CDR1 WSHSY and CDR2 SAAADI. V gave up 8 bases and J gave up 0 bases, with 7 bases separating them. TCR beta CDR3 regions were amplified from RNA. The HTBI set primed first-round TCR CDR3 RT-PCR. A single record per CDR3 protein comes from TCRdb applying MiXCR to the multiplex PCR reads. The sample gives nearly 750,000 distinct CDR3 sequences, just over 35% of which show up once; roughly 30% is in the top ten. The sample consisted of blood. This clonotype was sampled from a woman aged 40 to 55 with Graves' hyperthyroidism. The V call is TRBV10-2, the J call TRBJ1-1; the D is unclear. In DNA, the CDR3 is TGCGCCAGCGGGGAGATGAACACTGAAGCTTTCTTT. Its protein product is CASGEMNTEAFF.